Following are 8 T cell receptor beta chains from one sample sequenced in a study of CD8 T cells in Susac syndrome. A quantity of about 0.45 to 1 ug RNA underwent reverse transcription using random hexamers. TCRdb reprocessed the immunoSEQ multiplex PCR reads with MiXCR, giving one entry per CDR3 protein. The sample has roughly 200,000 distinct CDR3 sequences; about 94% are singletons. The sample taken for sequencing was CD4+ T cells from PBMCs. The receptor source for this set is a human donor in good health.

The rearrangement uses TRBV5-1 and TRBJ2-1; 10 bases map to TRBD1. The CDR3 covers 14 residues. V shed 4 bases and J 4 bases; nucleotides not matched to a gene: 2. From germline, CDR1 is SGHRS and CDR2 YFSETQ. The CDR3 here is CASSAGQGYNEQFF. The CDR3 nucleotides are TGCGCCAGCAGCGCGGGACAGGGGTACAATGAGCAGTTCTTC. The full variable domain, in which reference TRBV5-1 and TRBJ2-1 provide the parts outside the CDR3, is KAGVTQTPRYLIKTRGQQVTLSCSPISGHRSVSWYQQTPGQGLQFLFEYFSETQRNKGNFPGRFSGRQFSNSRSEMNVSTLELGDSALYLCASSAGQGYNEQFFGPGTRLTVL.

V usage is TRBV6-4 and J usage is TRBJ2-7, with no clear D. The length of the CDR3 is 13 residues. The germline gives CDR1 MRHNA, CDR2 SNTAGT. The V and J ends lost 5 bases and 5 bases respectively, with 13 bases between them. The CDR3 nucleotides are TGTGCCAGCAGTATTTTCGTTTCGAACGAGCAGTACTTC. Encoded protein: CASSIFVSNEQYF.

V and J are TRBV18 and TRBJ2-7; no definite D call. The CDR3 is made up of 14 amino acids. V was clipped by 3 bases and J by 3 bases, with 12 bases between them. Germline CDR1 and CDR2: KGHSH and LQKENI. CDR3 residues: CASSPLLDGYEQYF. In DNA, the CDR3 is TGTGCCAGCTCACCCCTATTAGACGGCTACGAGCAGTACTTC.

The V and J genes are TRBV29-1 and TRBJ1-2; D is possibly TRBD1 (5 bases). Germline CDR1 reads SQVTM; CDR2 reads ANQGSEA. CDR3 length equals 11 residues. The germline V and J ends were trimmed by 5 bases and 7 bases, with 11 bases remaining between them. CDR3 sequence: CSVFGAAGYTF. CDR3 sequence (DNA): TGCAGCGTTTTCGGGGCGGCTGGCTACACCTTC.

CDR3 sequence: CASRGLPTEAFF. CDR3 sequence (DNA): TGTGCCAGCAGGGGCCTCCCCACTGAAGCTTTCTTT. This chain joins TRBV27 and TRBJ1-1; D uncertain. Trimming cost V 6 bases and J 4 bases, with 9 bases left between them. The CDR3 extends over 12 amino acids. The germline V gene encodes CDR1 MNHEY and CDR2 SMNVEV (reference sequence).

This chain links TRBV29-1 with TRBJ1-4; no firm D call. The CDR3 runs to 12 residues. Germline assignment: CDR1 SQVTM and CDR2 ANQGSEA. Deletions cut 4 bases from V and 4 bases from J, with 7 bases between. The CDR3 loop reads CSVGGSNEKLFF. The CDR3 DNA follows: TGCAGCGTTGGAGGGAGTAATGAAAAACTGTTTTTT.

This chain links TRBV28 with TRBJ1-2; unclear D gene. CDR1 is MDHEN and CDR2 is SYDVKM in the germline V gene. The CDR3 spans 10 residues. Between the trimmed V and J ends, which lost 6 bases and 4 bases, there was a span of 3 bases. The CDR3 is CASRIYGYTF. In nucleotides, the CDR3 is TGTGCCAGCAGAATCTATGGCTACACCTTC.

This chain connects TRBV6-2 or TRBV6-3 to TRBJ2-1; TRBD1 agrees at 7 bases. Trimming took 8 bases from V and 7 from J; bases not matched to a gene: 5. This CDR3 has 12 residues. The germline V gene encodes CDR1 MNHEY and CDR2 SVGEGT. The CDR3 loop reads CASGGQENEQFF. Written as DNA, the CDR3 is TGTGCCAGCGGCGGACAGGAGAATGAGCAGTTCTTC.